This T cell receptor beta chain was sequenced in a study of regulatory T cells in long-lasting Graves disease. V was clipped by 3 bases and J by 0 bases, with 16 bases between them. The CDR3 loop spans 17 amino acids. This clonotype was detected many times. Arm-PCR of CDR3 regions with iRepertoire HTBI primers generated TCR beta libraries. From the multiplex PCR reads, TCRdb called clonotypes with MiXCR, one entry per CDR3 protein. The data show around 500,000 distinct CDR3 sequences, with approximately 12% seen just once and almost 9% held by the top ten. Time point given: newly diagnosed GD, antithyroid drugs for less than 3 months. The TCR library was made from RNA that had been extracted from PBMCs in TRIzol. The same sample was also studied in work on T cells in Graves' hyperthyroidism and ophthalmopathy.

The specimen comprised peripheral blood mononuclear cells (PBMCs), sampled at new diagnosis, from a patient treated with antithyroid drugs. The receptor was derived from a woman in her thirties with Graves disease. The chain links TRBV12-3 or TRBV12-4 to TRBJ2-3; D is possibly TRBD1 or TRBD2 (5 bases each). The CDR3 reads CASSFLPGRRSTDTQYF. The CDR3 DNA follows: TGTGCCAGCAGTTTTTTACCGGGACGGCGTAGCACAGATACGCAGTATTTT.